Each of the 3 T cell receptor beta chains below was sequenced from the same sample in a study of OX40 agonist ivuxolimab in advanced cancers. Assay used: immunoSEQ multiplex PCR; TCRdb lists only in-frame clones, some missing. Among 65,000 to 80,000 clones listed, just over 85% were seen once. This material consisted of CD4+ or CD8+ T cells sorted from blood, taken in a trial of the OX40 agonist ivuxolimab. Receptors were obtained from an adult with an advanced solid tumor such as melanoma, head and neck, liver or kidney cancer.

This chain uses TRBV7-2 with TRBJ2-1; 11 positions agree with TRBD2. V was clipped by 4 bases and J by 7 bases; unmatched bases: 3. CDR1 is SGHTA and CDR2 is FQGNSA in the germline V gene. The CDR3 length is 14 residues. CDR3 sequence reads: CASSSLAGVNEQFF. In DNA form, the CDR3 reads TGTGCCAGCAGCTCACTAGCGGGGGTTAATGAGCAGTTCTTC.

The chain combines TRBV27 with TRBJ2-1, with 9 bases aligning to TRBD1. Looked up from germline, CDR1 is MNHEY and CDR2 is SMNVEV (reference sequence). The CDR3 loop spans 15 amino acids. The V and J ends lost 8 bases and 8 bases, in that order; junction bases with no gene match: 13. This CDR3 is CASGILGTGRDEQFF. As DNA, the CDR3 is TGTGCCAGCGGAATCCTCGGGACAGGGAGGGATGAGCAGTTCTTC.

This chain connects TRBV11-2 to TRBJ2-2, with 7 bases matching TRBD2. CDR1 and CDR2 (germline): SGHAT, FQNNGV. The CDR3 runs 15 residues. V was pared by 5 bases and J by 3 bases, with 6 bases of the junction left unmatched. Here the CDR3 reads CASSLSGADTGELFF. CDR3 nucleotide sequence: TGTGCCAGCAGCCTCAGCGGGGCAGACACCGGGGAGCTGTTTTTT.